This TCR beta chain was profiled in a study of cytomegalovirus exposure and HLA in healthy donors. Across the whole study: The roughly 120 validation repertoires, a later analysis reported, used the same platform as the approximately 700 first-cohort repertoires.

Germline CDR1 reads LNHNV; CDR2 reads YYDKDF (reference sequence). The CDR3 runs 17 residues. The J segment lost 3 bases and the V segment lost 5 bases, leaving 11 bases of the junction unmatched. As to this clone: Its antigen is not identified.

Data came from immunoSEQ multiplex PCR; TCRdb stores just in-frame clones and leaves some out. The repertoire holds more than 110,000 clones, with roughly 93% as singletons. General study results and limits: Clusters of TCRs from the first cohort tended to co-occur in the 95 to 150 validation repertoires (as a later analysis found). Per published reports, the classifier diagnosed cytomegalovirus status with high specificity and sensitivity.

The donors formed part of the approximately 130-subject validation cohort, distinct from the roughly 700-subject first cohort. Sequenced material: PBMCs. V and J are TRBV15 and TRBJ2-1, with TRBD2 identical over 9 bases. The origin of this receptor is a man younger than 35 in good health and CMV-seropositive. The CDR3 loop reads CATSGGLAGENYNEQFF. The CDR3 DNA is TGTGCCACCAGCGGGGGTTTAGCGGGAGAAAACTACAATGAGCAGTTCTTC.